This TCR beta chain was sequenced in a study of technical replicates of blood from a few donors (dated by TCRdb to about 2017). With regard to this clone: It has no known antigen specificity. No base quality information exists; no much larger clone differs at one position.

Library generation was performed with the immunoSEQ multiplex PCR assay. Held by TCRdb, this immuneACCESS table contains in-frame sequences only and omits some clones. Under half of the omission traces to an unresolved V gene where checked; the cause of the rest is unknown. The sample table holds about 79,000 clones, of which around 94% were seen once. The top ten constitute over 0.25% of the sample. Via the germline V gene (reference sequence), CDR1 is SEHNR and CDR2 FQNEAQ. The CDR3 measures 18 amino acids from cysteine to phenylalanine. The read is trimmed to its CDR3 DNA, 54 bases read in frame from base 1. Here V drops 5 bases and J drops 1 base, and the junction holds 12 bases not matched to any gene.

The source material was T cells isolated from PBMCs. The sequence links TRBV7-9 to TRBJ2-2, and TRBD1 matches 8 of the central bases. This TCR derives from a human donor in good health. The sequenced DNA is TGTGCCAGCAGCCTCGGGTACACCGGGACAGGGAACACCGGGGAGCTGTTTTTT. It is translated as CASSLGYTGTGNTGELFF.